This T cell receptor beta chain was captured in a study of chemoradiotherapy in HPV16-positive cancers. Remarks on this clone: Its antigen is unknown.

Study-wide points: Non-HPV-specific T cells did not expand in tumors during treatment, whereas candidate HPV-specific clones and E7-related motifs did.

The CDR3 has 13 amino acids. Germline V gene data show CDR1 as SGHTA and CDR2 as FQGTGA. Trimming cost V 5 bases and J 8 bases; bases outside gene matches: 6. The table came from immunoSEQ multiplex PCR; TCRdb's copy has only in-frame clones and leaves some out. The sample records 30,000 or so clones, approximately 84% being singletons. This sequence originates from a human donor with HPV-associated anogenital cancer. The rearrangement joins TRBV7-3 to TRBJ1-2; 9 bases match TRBD1. The sample here was blood, taken from a patient who underwent chemoradiotherapy. The CDR3 here is CASSEQGARGYTF. The CDR3 region has the DNA TGTGCCAGCAGCGAACAGGGGGCGAGGGGCTACACCTTC.